These 19 T cell receptor beta chains came from one sample sequenced in a study of CD8+CD57+ T cells in acquired aplastic anemia. It was patients with CD8+CD57+ cell expansion by flow cytometry who were chosen for sequencing. Genomic DNA, serving as template, underwent TCR beta VDJ and CDR3 profiling. TCRdb ran MiXCR on the reads and lists one entry per CDR3 protein. This repertoire shows fewer than 200,000 distinct CDR3 sequences, 48% found once; its top ten account for 10% to 15%. Source material: sorted CD4+, CD8+, or CD8+CD57+ T cells (not recorded which) from PBMCs. Receptors originate from a human donor with aplastic anemia.

This chain uses TRBV20-1 with TRBJ2-1, with D perhaps matching TRBD1 or TRBD2 (5 bases each). V shed 3 bases and J shed 3 bases, with 15 bases lying between them. The CDR3 runs to 15 residues. Looked up from germline, CDR1 is DFQATT and CDR2 is SNEGSKA (reference sequence). The CDR3, as DNA: TGCAGTGCTAGCGGGACCCCAGATCGCTACAATGAGCAGTTCTTC. It specifies CSASGTPDRYNEQFF.

This clonotype was counted only a few times. This CDR3 reads CASSAGAGTDTQYF. In DNA form, the CDR3 reads TGTGCCAGCTCGGCGGGCGCCGGCACAGATACGCAGTATTTT. The J gene is TRBJ2-3, the V gene TRBV18, with D possibly being TRBD2 (5 bases). Germline CDR1 reads KGHSH; CDR2 reads LQKENI. Trimming pared 6 bases from V and 1 base from J, leaving 11 bases between. The CDR3 loop spans 14 amino acids. Complete variable domain (other parts from reference TRBV18 and TRBJ2-3): NAGVMQNPRHLVRRRGQEARLRCSPMKGHSHVYWYRQLPEEGLKFMVYLQKENIIDESGMPKERFSAEFPKEGPSILRIQQVVRGDSAAYFCASSAGAGTDTQYFGPGTRLTVL.

This clonotype has ten or more counts. The chain joins TRBV20-1 to TRBJ2-3; D gene uncertain. Trimming took off 4 bases at V and 0 bases at J, with 8 bases between the two ends. Germline CDR1 DFQATT, CDR2 SNEGSKA (reference sequence). The CDR3 sequence is 13 residues long. In DNA form, the CDR3 reads TGCAGTGCTACTGCGACTAGCACAGATACGCAGTATTTT. Translation gives CSATATSTDTQYF.

The genes are TRBV6-2 or TRBV6-3 and TRBJ2-3, with a weak D call TRBD2 (5 bases). The CDR3 totals 15 residues. Germline values: CDR1 MNHEY, CDR2 SVGEGT. Trimming pared 2 bases from V and 2 bases from J, leaving 11 bases between. CDR3 DNA: TGTGCCAGCAGTTACATGTCGGGATACACAGATACGCAGTATTTT. Its protein product is CASSYMSGYTDTQYF.

In its sample, this clonotype was seen many times. V is TRBV2 and J is TRBJ1-2; D remains unclear. Germline loops: CDR1 SNHLY, CDR2 FYNNEI. Trimming pared 5 bases from V and 2 bases from J, leaving 15 bases between. This CDR3 region has 15 residues. The CDR3 nucleotides are TGTGCCAGCAGTCCCCCCACGGGAGGGAACTATGGCTACACCTTC. Its translation: CASSPPTGGNYGYTF.

For this clonotype: A much larger clone is a single base away; this may be a read error. The chain combines TRBV11-2 with TRBJ1-2; a weak D match, TRBD1 (5 bases). Trimming removed 5 bases at V and 6 bases at J, with 19 bases between. This CDR3 region has 15 residues. In germline, CDR1 is SGHAT, CDR2 FQNNGV. The CDR3 sequence: CASSLGGVRNHGYTF. In DNA form, the CDR3 reads TGTGCCAGCAGCCTGGGAGGGGTTAGGAATCATGGCTACACCTTC.

The chain combines TRBV10-2 with TRBJ2-7; D remains ambiguous. Germline V gene data show CDR1 as WSHSY and CDR2 as SAAADI. The CDR3 has 12 amino acids. Trimming removed 6 bases from V and 3 bases from J, with 9 bases in between. In nucleotides, the CDR3 is TGCGCCAGCAGATCAGCTAGCTACGAGCAGTACTTC. This codes for CASRSASYEQYF.

This clonotype was picked up many times. The chain employs TRBV29-1 and TRBJ1-2, with TRBD1 identical over 8 bases. CDR1 and CDR2 (germline): SQVTM, ANQGSEA. The trim removed 4 bases at V and 4 bases at J, leaving 5 bases unmatched. The CDR3 spans 13 residues. The chain's CDR3 is CSVGQGIGYGYTF. The CDR3 DNA sequence: TGCAGCGTTGGACAGGGGATTGGCTATGGCTACACCTTC.

V usage is TRBV7-9 and J usage is TRBJ2-5; D is possibly TRBD1 or TRBD2 (6 bases each). CDR1 SEHNR and CDR2 FQNEAQ come from the germline V gene (reference sequence). The CDR3 consists of 16 residues. Between the trimmed V and J ends, which lost 4 bases and 6 bases, there was a span of 21 bases. The CDR3: CASSSVGSGGPQTQYF. CDR3 DNA: TGTGCCAGCAGCTCAGTGGGGTCCGGGGGCCCTCAGACCCAGTACTTC.

The V gene is TRBV20-1, the J gene TRBJ2-7, with D unresolved. Trimming pared 0 bases from V and 6 bases from J, leaving 15 bases between. Germline V gene data show CDR1 as DFQATT and CDR2 as SNEGSKA (reference sequence). The length of the CDR3 is 14 residues. The CDR3 protein is CSARDIGETGEQYF. The CDR3 bases are TGCAGTGCTAGAGATATCGGAGAGACGGGCGAGCAGTACTTC.

There are many counts of this clonotype. The V gene is TRBV5-4, the J gene TRBJ2-1, with 9 bases identical to TRBD2. Germline V lookup: CDR1 SGHNT, CDR2 YYREEE (reference sequence). The CDR3 sequence is 15 residues long. V shed 1 base, J shed 7 bases, and the junction held 6 bases outside the gene matches. CDR3 in DNA: TGTGCCAGCAGCTTGTCGCGGGGGGGCCCGAATGAGCAGTTCTTC. Encoded protein: CASSLSRGGPNEQFF.

This clonotype was counted many times. The V and J genes are TRBV11-2 and TRBJ2-3; TRBD2 might be the D (6 bases). V was clipped by 5 bases and J by 6 bases, with 21 bases between them. CDR1 is SGHAT and CDR2 is FQNNGV in the germline V gene. CDR3 length: 16 residues. The CDR3 region is CASSPWTGGGVDTQYF. The CDR3 DNA sequence: TGTGCCAGCAGCCCCTGGACCGGCGGAGGGGTGGATACGCAGTATTTT.

The rearrangement uses TRBV7-3 and TRBJ2-1; D is perhaps TRBD1 (6 bases). Per the germline V gene, CDR1 is SGHTA and CDR2 is FQGTGA. Deletions cut 3 bases from V and 10 bases from J, with 16 bases between. The CDR3 extends over 14 amino acids. CDR3 nucleotide sequence: TGTGCCAGCAGCTTGAACAGAGACGGGACAGAGCAGTTCTTC. Translation: CASSLNRDGTEQFF.

This clonotype was seen repeatedly, ten times or more. The chain employs TRBV19 and TRBJ1-4; TRBD1 agrees at 7 bases. Germline V gene lookup returns CDR1 LNHDA and CDR2 SQIVND (reference sequence). J gave up 7 bases and V 6 bases, and 8 bases lay outside the gene matches. The CDR3 covers 14 residues. The CDR3 coding sequence is TGTGCCAGTAGCACAGGGGACCACGCTGAAAAACTGTTTTTT. It yields the protein CASSTGDHAEKLFF.

This clonotype was observed at least ten times. This chain links TRBV19 with TRBJ1-6, with 7 nucleotides matching TRBD1. V was clipped by 3 bases and J by 7 bases; unmatched bases: 12. The V gene's germline CDR1 is LNHDA and CDR2 SQIVND (reference sequence). The CDR3 loop spans 17 amino acids. The CDR3 sequence is CASSMRIDRVGNSPLHF. DNA of the CDR3: TGTGCCAGTAGTATGAGAATCGACAGGGTCGGAAATTCACCCCTCCACTTT.

The CDR3 loop reads CASSEGPGQGLYGYTF. The DNA of the CDR3 is TGTGCCAGCAGCGAAGGACCCGGACAGGGCCTCTATGGCTACACCTTC. The chain combines TRBV14 with TRBJ1-2; TRBD1 aligns across 8 bases. CDR3 length: 16 residues. After removal of 5 bases from V and 4 bases from J, the junction contained 12 bases not matched to a gene. The V gene's germline CDR1 is SGHDN and CDR2 FVKESK.

V gene TRBV7-9 combines with J gene TRBJ1-2, with D unclear. This CDR3 spans 13 amino acids. The germline gives CDR1 SEHNR, CDR2 FQNEAQ (reference sequence). V gave up 5 bases and J gave up 6 bases, with 13 bases separating them. The CDR3 DNA reads TGTGCCAGCAGCCTTCGTTCGGAAGATGGCTACACCTTC. This codes for CASSLRSEDGYTF.

This chain uses TRBV15 with TRBJ2-7, with a weak D call TRBD1 (6 bases). In germline, CDR1 is LNHNV, CDR2 YYDKDF (reference sequence). CDR3 length: 15 amino acids. Trimming cost V 0 bases and J 3 bases, with 12 bases left between them. The CDR3 bases are TGTGCCACCAGCAGAGATCGGGCAGGGGTCTACGAGCAGTACTTC. Translation gives CATSRDRAGVYEQYF.

This clonotype turned up a few times. The chain recombines TRBV20-1 with TRBJ2-7; D perhaps matches TRBD2 (5 bases). Between the trimmed V and J ends, which lost 6 bases and 4 bases, there was a span of 7 bases. The germline V gene has CDR1 DFQATT and CDR2 SNEGSKA (reference sequence). The CDR3 is made up of 10 amino acids. The CDR3 coding sequence is TGCAGTGCGGGAGCATACGAGCAGTACTTC. Encoded protein: CSAGAYEQYF.